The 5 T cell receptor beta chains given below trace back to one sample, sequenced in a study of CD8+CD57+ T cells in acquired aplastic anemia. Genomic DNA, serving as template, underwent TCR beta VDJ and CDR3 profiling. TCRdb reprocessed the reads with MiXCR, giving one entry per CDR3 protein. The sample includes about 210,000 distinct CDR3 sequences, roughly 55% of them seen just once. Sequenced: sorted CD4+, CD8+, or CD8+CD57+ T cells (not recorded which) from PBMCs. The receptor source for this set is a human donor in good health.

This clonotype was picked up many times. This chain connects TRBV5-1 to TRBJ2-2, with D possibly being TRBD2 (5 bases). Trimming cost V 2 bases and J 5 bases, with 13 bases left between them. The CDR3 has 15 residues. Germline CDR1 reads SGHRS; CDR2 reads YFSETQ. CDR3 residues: CASSFLSVLTGELFF. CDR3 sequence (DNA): TGCGCCAGCAGCTTCCTTAGCGTCTTGACCGGGGAGCTGTTTTTT.

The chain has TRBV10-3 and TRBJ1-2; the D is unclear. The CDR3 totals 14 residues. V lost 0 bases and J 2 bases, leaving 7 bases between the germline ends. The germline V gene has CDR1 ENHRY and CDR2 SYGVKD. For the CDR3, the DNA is TGTGCCATCAGTGAGTCGACACGGAACTATGGCTACACCTTC. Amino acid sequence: CAISESTRNYGYTF.

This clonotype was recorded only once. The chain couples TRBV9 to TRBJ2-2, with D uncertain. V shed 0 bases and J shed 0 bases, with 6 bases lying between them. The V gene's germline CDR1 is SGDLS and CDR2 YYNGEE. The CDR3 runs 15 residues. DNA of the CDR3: TGTGCCAGCAGCGTAGAGGGTACGAACACCGGGGAGCTGTTTTTT. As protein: CASSVEGTNTGELFF.

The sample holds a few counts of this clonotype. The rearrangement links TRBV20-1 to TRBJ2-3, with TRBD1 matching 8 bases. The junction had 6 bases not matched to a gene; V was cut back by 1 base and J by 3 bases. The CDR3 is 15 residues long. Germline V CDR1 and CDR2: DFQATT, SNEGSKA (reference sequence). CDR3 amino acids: CSARVPRGRTDTQYF. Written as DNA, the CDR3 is TGCAGTGCTAGAGTGCCCAGGGGGCGTACAGATACGCAGTATTTT.

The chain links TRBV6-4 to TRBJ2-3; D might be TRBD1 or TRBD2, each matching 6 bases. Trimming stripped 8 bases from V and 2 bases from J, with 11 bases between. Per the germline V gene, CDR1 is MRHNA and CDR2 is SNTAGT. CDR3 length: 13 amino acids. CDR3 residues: CASGAGHTDTQYF. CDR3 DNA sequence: TGTGCCAGCGGTGCGGGACACACAGATACGCAGTATTTT.